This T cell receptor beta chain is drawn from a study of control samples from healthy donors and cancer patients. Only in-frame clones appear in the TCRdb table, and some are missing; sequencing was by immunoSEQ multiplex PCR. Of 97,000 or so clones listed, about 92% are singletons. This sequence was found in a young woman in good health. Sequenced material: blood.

DNA of the CDR3: TGTGCCAGCAGCCCTAGGGCAGGGGGTGAAAACATTCAGTACTTC. It encodes CASSPRAGGENIQYF. The genes are TRBV9 and TRBJ2-4; 7 bases agree with TRBD1. This CDR3 is 15 amino acids long. V shed 4 bases and J 5 bases; nucleotides not matched to a gene: 9. Germline V gene data show CDR1 as SGDLS and CDR2 as YYNGEE.